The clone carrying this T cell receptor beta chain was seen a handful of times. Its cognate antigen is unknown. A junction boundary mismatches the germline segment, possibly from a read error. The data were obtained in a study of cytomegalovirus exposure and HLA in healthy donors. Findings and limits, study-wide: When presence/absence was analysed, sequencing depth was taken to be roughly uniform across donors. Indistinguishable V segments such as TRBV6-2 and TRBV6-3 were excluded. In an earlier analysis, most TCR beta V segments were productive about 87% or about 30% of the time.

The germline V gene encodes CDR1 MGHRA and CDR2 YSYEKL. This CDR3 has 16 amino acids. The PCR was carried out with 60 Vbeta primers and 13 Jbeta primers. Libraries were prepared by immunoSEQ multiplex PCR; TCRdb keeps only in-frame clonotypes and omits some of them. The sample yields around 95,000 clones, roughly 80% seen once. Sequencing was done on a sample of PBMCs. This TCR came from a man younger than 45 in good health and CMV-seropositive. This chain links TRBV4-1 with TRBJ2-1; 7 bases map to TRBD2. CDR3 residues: CASSQDPGGSYNEQFF. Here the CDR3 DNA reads TGTGCCAGCAGCCAAGATCCGGGGGGCTCCTACAATGAGCAGTTCTTC.